What follows are 28 T cell receptor beta chains derived from one specimen sequenced in a study of tumor-infiltrating lymphocytes in primary liver carcinoma. Reverse transcription of 500 ng total RNA with a constant-region primer produced TCR beta cDNA. Slightly modified ARM-PCR served as the procedure for the TCR beta libraries. These libraries came from three rounds of nested multiplex PCR. Running around 9 cycles apiece, the first two PCR rounds relied on TRBV1-TRBV30 forward primers together with a C-beta reverse primer. Using its own MiXCR run on the multiplex PCR reads, TCRdb lists one record per CDR3 protein. Among about 180,000 distinct CDR3 sequences listed, about 60% were seen once. Unsorted whole blood supplied the RNA, and germline DNA was extracted too. Sequencing was performed on peripheral blood. The receptor set was obtained from a man in his forties with primary liver carcinoma and hepatitis B virus infection.

This clonotype was seen a handful of times. This chain links TRBV14 with TRBJ2-1; 12 bases are shared with TRBD2. Trimming took 3 bases from V and 5 from J; bases not matched to a gene: 8. Germline CDR1 reads SGHDN; CDR2 reads FVKESK. The CDR3 is made up of 17 amino acids. CDR3 protein: CASSHPLTSGSDNEQFF. In DNA form, the CDR3 reads TGTGCCAGCAGCCACCCCCTGACTAGCGGGAGTGACAATGAGCAGTTCTTC.

This clonotype was seen many times. The chain joins TRBV29-1 to TRBJ1-1, with unresolved D. V lost 4 bases, J lost 5 bases, and 11 bases lay in between. The CDR3 loop spans 12 amino acids. The germline CDR1 and CDR2 sequences are SQVTM and ANQGSEA. The CDR3 DNA reads TGCAGCGTTGCCCCAACGGGGACTGAAGCTTTCTTT. Its translation: CSVAPTGTEAFF.

This clonotype was picked up a small number of times. This rearrangement joins TRBV14 to TRBJ1-1, with TRBD1 matching over 7 bases. The V segment lost 4 bases and the J segment 4 bases; nucleotides outside the gene matches: 6. The CDR3 is made up of 14 amino acids. Per germline, CDR1 SGHDN and CDR2 FVKESK. The CDR3 sequence: CASSRNRGGTEAFF. CDR3 bases: TGTGCCAGCAGCCGGAACAGGGGTGGCACTGAAGCTTTCTTT.

The chain uses TRBV11-2 and TRBJ2-7; 8 bases line up with TRBD2. V trimming: 7 bases; J trimming: 4 bases; junction bases outside the gene matches: 12. CDR3 size: 15 residues. Germline CDR1 reads SGHAT; CDR2 reads FQNNGV. CDR3 nucleotide sequence: TGTGCCAGCATCACCACTCCGGGACTAGTGTACGAGCAGTACTTC. It yields the protein CASITTPGLVYEQYF.

This chain joins TRBV11-2 and TRBJ2-5; D not resolved. The CDR3 spans 13 residues. Germline CDR1 is SGHAT and CDR2 is FQNNGV. The germline V and J ends were trimmed by 6 bases and 6 bases, with 14 bases remaining between them. The CDR3 is CASSYPAEQTQYF. CDR3 nucleotides: TGTGCCAGCAGTTACCCGGCCGAGCAGACCCAGTACTTC. Using reference TRBV11-2 and TRBJ2-5 for the parts outside the CDR3, the full variable domain is EAGVAQSPRYKIIEKRQSVAFWCNPISGHATLYWYQQILGQGPKLLIQFQNNGVVDDSQLPKDRFSAERLKGVDSTLKIQPAKLEDSAVYLCASSYPAEQTQYFGPGTRLLVL.

Points on this clonotype: A read error may produce the germline difference seen at one junction end. The CDR3 loop is CAISSSLRPYF. Here the CDR3 DNA reads TGTGCCATCAGTTCTAGTCTTAGGCCGTACTTC. The V and J genes are TRBV12-3 or TRBV12-4 and TRBJ2-4, with no clear D. The CDR3 is 11 residues long.

This clonotype showed up many times. The chain employs TRBV11-2 and TRBJ2-7; D is possibly TRBD1 (5 bases). From germline, CDR1 is SGHAT and CDR2 FQNNGV. The CDR3 extends over 14 amino acids. V was trimmed by 7 bases and J by 7 bases, leaving 20 bases between them. CDR3 coding DNA: TGTGCCAGCAAGCTGGATGGGGCCAGGGTTGAGCAGTACTTC. Its protein product is CASKLDGARVEQYF.

This clonotype showed up many times. The chain links TRBV11-3 to TRBJ2-3; a possible D gene is TRBD1 (6 bases). The CDR3 sequence is 13 residues long. Germline V CDR1 and CDR2: SGHNT, YENEEA. The V end was cut by 5 bases, the J end by 4 bases, with 10 bases between. The CDR3 is CASSPTGSDTQYF. The CDR3 DNA reads TGTGCCAGCAGCCCGACAGGTTCAGATACGCAGTATTTT.

This sequence joins TRBV11-3 and TRBJ2-1, with TRBD2 matching over 9 bases. V lost 3 bases, J lost 7 bases, and 16 bases stayed unmatched. The CDR3 is 18 residues long. Germline V gene data show CDR1 as SGHNT and CDR2 as YENEEA. CDR3 loop: CASSLGTRRGRARNEQFF. The CDR3 nucleotides read TGTGCCAGCAGCTTGGGCACCCGTCGCGGGAGGGCCAGGAATGAGCAGTTCTTC.

This clonotype has ten or more counts. The V and J genes are TRBV11-2 and TRBJ2-1; D is unresolved. CDR1 is SGHAT, CDR2 FQNNGV, per germline. This CDR3 spans 15 amino acids. Trimming shortened V by 4 bases and J by 4 bases, and 14 bases separated the two germline ends. CDR3 DNA sequence: TGTGCCAGCAGCTCTAGACACGTCGGATACAATGAGCAGTTCTTC. The encoded protein is CASSSRHVGYNEQFF.

The rearrangement joins TRBV11-2 to TRBJ2-1; 8 positions agree with TRBD2. Looked up from germline, CDR1 is SGHAT and CDR2 is FQNNGV. Trimming took 7 bases from V and 12 from J; bases not matched to a gene: 17. The CDR3 spans 15 residues. CDR3 nucleotide sequence: TGTGCCAGCAACCGAGTAGCGGGATCCCTTCGTAGGCAGTTCTTC. Its protein product is CASNRVAGSLRRQFF. Supplemented by reference TRBV11-2 and TRBJ2-1, the full variable domain reads EAGVAQSPRYKIIEKRQSVAFWCNPISGHATLYWYQQILGQGPKLLIQFQNNGVVDDSQLPKDRFSAERLKGVDSTLKIQPAKLEDSAVYLCASNRVAGSLRRQFFGPGTRLTVL.

This clonotype was seen a few times. The junction shows a germline mismatch at one end, possibly a read error. The rearrangement joins TRBV12-3 or TRBV12-4 to TRBJ2-7, with D possibly being TRBD2 (5 bases). The CDR3 runs 13 residues. CDR3 nucleotides: TGTACCAGCAGTTTAGCGTTGAGGTACGAGCAGTACTTC. This gives the protein CTSSLALRYEQYF.

In regard to this clonotype: At one of its ends the junction is not consistent with the germline gene, which may arise from a read error. J is TRBJ1-5 and V is TRBV6-1; D remains ambiguous. The CDR3 runs 15 residues. The germline V gene encodes CDR1 MNHNS and CDR2 SASEGT. Here the CDR3 DNA reads TGTGCCAGCAGTGAAGCGCACGGATGTAATCAGCCCCAACATTTT. It is translated as CASSEAHGCNQPQHF.

J is TRBJ2-3 and V is TRBV10-1, with 7 bases fitting TRBD2. Germline CDR1 reads WNHNN; CDR2 reads SYGVQD (reference sequence). This CDR3 spans 15 amino acids. V shed 3 bases and J 2 bases; nucleotides not matched to a gene: 5. CDR3 loop: CASSDGGSYTDTQYF. Here the CDR3 DNA reads TGCGCCAGCAGTGACGGCGGGAGCTACACAGATACGCAGTATTTT.

J is TRBJ2-5 and V is TRBV4-1; D ambiguous. V lost 3 bases and J lost 1, with 15 bases in between. Germline lookup yields CDR1 MGHRA and CDR2 YSYEKL. The CDR3 is made up of 16 amino acids. For the CDR3, the DNA is TGCGCCAGCAGCCAGGAACCGGAACTTTCCCAAGAGACCCAGTACTTC. Amino acid sequence: CASSQEPELSQETQYF.

This clonotype was detected ten times or more. The chain recombines TRBV6-1 with TRBJ2-4; weak D call: TRBD2 (6 bases). From germline, CDR1 is MNHNS and CDR2 SASEGT. The CDR3 has 14 residues. In DNA, the CDR3 is TGTGACCTACGCCGGGGACTAGCCAAAAACATTCAGTACTTC. Amino acids: CDLRRGLAKNIQYF.

This clonotype showed up many times. Here the CDR3 reads CASTPFGGETGELFF. The CDR3 nucleotides are TGTGCCAGCACCCCCTTCGGCGGGGAGACCGGGGAGCTGTTTTTT. This sequence joins TRBV11-2 and TRBJ2-2, with D perhaps TRBD2 (6 bases). Germline V gene sequence: CDR1 SGHAT, CDR2 FQNNGV. Trimming cost V 7 bases and J 5 bases, with 17 bases left between them. The CDR3 length is 15 residues.

The chain links TRBV2 to TRBJ1-5; no clear D gene. Germline V gene sequence: CDR1 SNHLY, CDR2 FYNNEI. Trimming took off 4 bases at V and 9 bases at J, with 16 bases between the two ends. The CDR3 totals 14 residues. CDR3 in amino acids: CASSAVSERSPQHF. Here the CDR3 DNA reads TGTGCCAGCAGTGCCGTGTCAGAACGATCGCCCCAGCATTTT.

As regards this clonotype: The CDR3 carries no conserved terminal phenylalanine or tryptophan, so it likely arises from a read error. The CDR3 protein is CAISESRGNEQFL. The CDR3 coding sequence is TGTGCCATCAGTGAGTCACGGGGAAATGAGCAGTTCCTC. This rearrangement joins TRBV10-3 to TRBJ2-1, with a tentative D call TRBD2 (5 bases). This CDR3 is built from 13 residues. Germline V CDR1 and CDR2: ENHRY, SYGVKD. The V end was cut by 0 bases, the J end by 7 bases, with 7 bases between.

For this clonotype: It may be a read error: a sequence one base away is much more abundant. The CDR3 region has the DNA TGTGCCAACAGCTGGGACAGGGGAAGCAATCAGCCCCAGCATTTT. Protein: CANSWDRGSNQPQHF. The chain recombines TRBV6-6 with TRBJ1-5; 10 bases fit TRBD1. V lost 10 bases, J lost 1 base, and 7 bases stayed unmatched. The CDR3 covers 15 residues. The germline gives CDR1 MNHNY, CDR2 SVGAGI (reference sequence).

A few counts support this clonotype. The rearrangement uses TRBV7-8 and TRBJ1-1, with TRBD1 as a possible D gene (5 bases). CDR3 length: 13 amino acids. V shed 6 bases and J shed 6 bases, with 14 bases lying between them. Germline CDR1 SGHVS, CDR2 FQNEAQ. CDR3 bases: TGTGCCAGCAGTTCTCGACAGTGGGCTGAAGCTTTCTTT. This sequence encodes CASSSRQWAEAFF. Based on the CDR3 plus reference TRBV7-8 and TRBJ1-1, the full variable domain is GAGVSQSPRYKVAKRGQDVALRCDPISGHVSLFWYQQALGQGPEFLTYFQNEAQLDKSGLPSDRFFAERPEGSVSTLKIQRTQQEDSAVYLCASSSRQWAEAFFGQGTRLTVV.

Many counts were recorded for this clonotype. The rearrangement joins TRBV4-2 to TRBJ2-7, with no clear D. The CDR3 totals 13 residues. The germline V gene has CDR1 LGHNA and CDR2 YNFKEQ. The V gene lost 4 bases and the J gene lost 6 bases, with 13 bases spanning the gap. The CDR3 DNA is TGTGCCAGCAGCCCCGCAGTATCGGGCGAGCAGTACTTC. Its protein product is CASSPAVSGEQYF.

The chain carries TRBV6-5 and TRBJ1-6; D remains unclear. V was cut by 6 bases and J by 9 bases, with 12 bases left in between. Germline values: CDR1 MNHEY, CDR2 SVGAGI. The CDR3 consists of 13 residues. CDR3 DNA sequence: TGTGCCAGCAGGCCCACATCGACTTCACCCCTCCACTTT. Encoded protein: CASRPTSTSPLHF.

As concerns this clonotype: This may arise from a read error, as a much more abundant clone is one base away. CDR3 sequence reads: CASSGILNTEAFF. CDR3 sequence (DNA): TGTGCCAGCAGCGGGATACTGAACACTGAAGCTTTCTTT. The rearrangement joins TRBV14 to TRBJ1-1; no definite D call. The CDR3 length is 13 residues. The V gene lost 5 bases and the J gene lost 0 bases, with 7 bases spanning the gap. CDR1 SGHDN and CDR2 FVKESK come from the germline V gene.

The rearrangement joins TRBV5-3 to TRBJ2-5, with D hard to call. TRBV5-3 is known as an ORF, though its function is uncertain. CDR3 length: 13 residues. Trimming shortened V by 4 bases and J by 0 bases, and 7 bases separated the two germline ends. This chain's CDR3 is CARSPSYQETQYF. DNA for the CDR3: TGTGCCAGAAGCCCCTCGTACCAAGAGACCCAGTACTTC.

A word on this clonotype: At one end, the junction sequence differs from germline, possibly due to a read error. The chain carries TRBV14 and TRBJ2-3; D might be TRBD1 (6 bases). The CDR3 covers 13 residues. Germline V gives CDR1 SGHDN, CDR2 FVKESK. The chain's CDR3 is CASSWGREDTLYF. The CDR3 nucleotides are TGTGCCAGCAGTTGGGGGCGCGAGGATACGCTGTATTTT. Full variable domain (remainder filled in from reference TRBV14 and TRBJ2-3): EAGVTQFPSHSVIEKGQTVTLRCDPISGHDNLYWYRRVMGKEIKFLLHFVKESKQDESGMPNNRFLAERTGGTYSTLKVQPAELEDSGVYFCASSWGREDTLYFGPGTRLTVL.

Concerning this clonotype: This could be a read error, since a much larger clone is one nucleotide away. The J gene is TRBJ2-7, the V gene TRBV6-2 or TRBV6-3; D not resolved. The CDR3 spans 13 residues. Looked up from germline, CDR1 is MNHEY and CDR2 is SVGEGT. CDR3 DNA: TGTGCCAACAGTTATCCAGGCGAGTACGAGCAGTACTTC. Protein: CANSYPGEYEQYF.

The V gene is TRBV6-1, the J gene TRBJ2-7, with 12 positions matching TRBD1. CDR1 and CDR2 from the germline V gene are MNHNS and SASEGT. The V segment lost 7 bases and the J segment 1 base; nucleotides outside the gene matches: 5. This CDR3 has 15 amino acids. CDR3: CASTGQGARSYEQYF. The CDR3 nucleotides read TGTGCCAGCACGGGACAGGGGGCCAGGTCCTACGAGCAGTACTTC.